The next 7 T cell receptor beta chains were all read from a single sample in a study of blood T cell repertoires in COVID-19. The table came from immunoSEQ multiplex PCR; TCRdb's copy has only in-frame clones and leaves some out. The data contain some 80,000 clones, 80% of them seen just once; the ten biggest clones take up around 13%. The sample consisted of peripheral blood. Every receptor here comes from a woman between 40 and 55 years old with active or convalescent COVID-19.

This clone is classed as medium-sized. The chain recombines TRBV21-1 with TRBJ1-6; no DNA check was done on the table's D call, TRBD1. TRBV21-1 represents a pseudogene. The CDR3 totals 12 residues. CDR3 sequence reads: CASSKRGSPLHF. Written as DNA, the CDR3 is TGTGCCAGCAGCAAAAGGGGATCACCCCTCCACTTT.

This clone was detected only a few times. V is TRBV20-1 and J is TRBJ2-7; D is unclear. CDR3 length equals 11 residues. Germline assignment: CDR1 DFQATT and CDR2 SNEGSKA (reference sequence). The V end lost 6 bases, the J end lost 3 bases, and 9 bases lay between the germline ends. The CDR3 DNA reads TGCAGTGCGGGCAGGATCTACGAGCAGTACTTC. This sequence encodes CSAGRIYEQYF.

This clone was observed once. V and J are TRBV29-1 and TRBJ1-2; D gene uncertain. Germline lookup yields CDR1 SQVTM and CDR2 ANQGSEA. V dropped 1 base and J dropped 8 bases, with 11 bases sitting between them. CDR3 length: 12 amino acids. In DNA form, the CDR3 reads TGCAGCGTTGAAGTGGTCCCGGGAGGCTACACCTTC. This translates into CSVEVVPGGYTF.

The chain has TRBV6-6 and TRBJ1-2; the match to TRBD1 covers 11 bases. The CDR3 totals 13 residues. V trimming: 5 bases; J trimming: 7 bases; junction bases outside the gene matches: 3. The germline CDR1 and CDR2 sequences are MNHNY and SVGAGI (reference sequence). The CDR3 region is CASSPDRGLGYTF. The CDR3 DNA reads TGTGCCAGCAGTCCGGACAGGGGGCTTGGCTACACCTTC.

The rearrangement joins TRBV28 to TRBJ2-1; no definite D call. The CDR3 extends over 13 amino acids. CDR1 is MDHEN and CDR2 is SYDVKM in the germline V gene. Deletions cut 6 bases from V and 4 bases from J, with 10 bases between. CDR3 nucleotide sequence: TGTGCCAGCAGCCTATCCGCTTACAATGAGCAGTTCTTC. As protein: CASSLSAYNEQFF.

The CDR3 nucleotides read TGTGCCAGCAACCCGGGACAGCGCAATCAGCCCCAGCATTTT. Its translation: CASNPGQRNQPQHF. V and J are TRBV7-2 and TRBJ1-5; 7 bases line up with TRBD1. The V and J ends lost 7 bases and 2 bases, in that order; junction bases with no gene match: 5. The germline V gene has CDR1 SGHTA and CDR2 FQGNSA. The CDR3 extends over 14 amino acids.

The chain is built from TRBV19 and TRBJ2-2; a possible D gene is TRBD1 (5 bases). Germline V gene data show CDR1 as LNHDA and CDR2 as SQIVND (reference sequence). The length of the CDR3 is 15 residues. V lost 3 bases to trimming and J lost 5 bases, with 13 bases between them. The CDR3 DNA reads TGTGCCAGTAGTATCGGGCAGGGTGGAACCGGGGAGCTGTTTTTT. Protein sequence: CASSIGQGGTGELFF.